The present T cell receptor (beta chain) was sequenced within a study of OX40 agonist ivuxolimab in advanced cancers. The repertoire was sequenced with immunoSEQ multiplex PCR; TCRdb's copy has only in-frame clones and lacks some. The sample carries 80,000 to 100,000 clones, 92% recorded once. Comments on this clone: Its cognate antigen is unknown.

Whole-study findings and limits: In general, CD8+ T cells held more expanded clones than CD4+ did, on average.

V was pared by 2 bases and J by 7 bases, with 23 bases between. Germline CDR1 reads SQVTM; CDR2 reads ANQGSEA. The CDR3 is 16 amino acids. Peripheral blood came from all dose cohorts at three timepoints. The specimen was CD4+ or CD8+ T cells sorted from blood, collected in a trial of the OX40 agonist ivuxolimab. The chain has TRBV29-1 and TRBJ1-1; maybe TRBD1 (5 bases). The TCR sequence derives from an adult with an advanced solid tumor such as melanoma, head and neck, liver or kidney cancer. The chain's CDR3 is CSVERNTGGAQGEAFF. CDR3 nucleotides: TGCAGCGTTGAAAGGAATACCGGCGGGGCCCAAGGTGAAGCTTTCTTT.